This TCR beta chain comes out of a study of T cells in Graves' hyperthyroidism and ophthalmopathy. Findings of the study overall: From stable hyperthyroidism, ophthalmopathy was separated by a 13 V-J model.

As for this clonotype: Its target is unknown.

Amplified TCR beta CDR3 regions came from RNA transcripts. Using the HTBI primer set, a first-round RT-PCR was run on the TCR CDR3. TCRdb independently ran MiXCR on the multiplex PCR reads; one entry per CDR3 protein. This sample yields about half a million distinct CDR3 sequences, of which around a fifth are seen a single time; 49% belongs to the top ten. Germline loops: CDR1 SNHLY, CDR2 FYNNEI. After removal of 2 bases from V and 6 bases from J, the junction contained 9 bases not matched to a gene. The length of the CDR3 is 16 residues. This receptor was taken from a woman in her sixties or seventies with Graves' ophthalmopathy. The chain combines TRBV2 with TRBJ1-2, with 10 bases fitting TRBD1. Sequenced input: blood. CDR3 in amino acids: CASSELLQDRGNGYTF. The CDR3 region has the DNA TGTGCCAGCAGTGAATTACTACAGGACAGGGGGAATGGCTACACCTTC.